Listed below are T cell receptor beta chains from one sample, sequenced in a study of cytomegalovirus exposure and HLA in healthy donors. Some clones are missing from TCRdb's copy, which holds only in-frame ones; the method was immunoSEQ multiplex PCR. The sample shows more than 35,000 clones, approximately 70% of them seen only once. The sample taken for sequencing was PBMCs. Receptor source: a man aged 35 to 55 in good health and CMV-seronegative. Both conserved end residues are part of each CDR3. The D gene is left open where the match is weak. Size tells how often a clone was seen (once, few, many) or the class of an expanded clone, and some rows leave it out.

TRBJ1-6,TRBD1,TRBV6-6,.,TGTGCCAGCACCCGACAGGGTGATAATTCACCCCTCCACTTT,CASTRQGDNSPLHF
TRBJ2-1,TRBD1,TRBV7-6,.,TGTGCCAGCAGCGCCATAGGGGGCGGCCCGGGGAGAAATGAGCAGTTCTTC,CASSAIGGGPGRNEQFF
TRBJ1-6,.,TRBV7-3,.,TGTGCCAGCAGCCTCTCCTCCAATTCACCCCTCCACTTT,CASSLSSNSPLHF
TRBJ1-2,TRBD1,TRBV2,.,TGTGCCAGCAGGGCCGGACAGGGTAGGTCCTATGGCTACACCTTC,CASRAGQGRSYGYTF
TRBJ1-4,TRBD1,TRBV2,.,TGTGCCAGCAGTGGGACAGGTGGACCTAATGAAAAACTGTTTTTT,CASSGTGGPNEKLFF
TRBJ1-2,.,TRBV6-5,.,TGTGCCAGCAGTTACGGGGCTTCCTATGGCTACACCTTC,CASSYGASYGYTF
TRBJ2-1,.,TRBV5-1,.,TGCGCCAGCAGCTTCGTCCGCGATAGCAATGAGCAGTTCTTC,CASSFVRDSNEQFF
TRBJ2-7,TRBD2,TRBV30,.,TGTGCCTGGCGCCTAGCGGGCAACTCCTACGAGCAGTACTTC,CAWRLAGNSYEQYF
TRBJ2-7,TRBD2,TRBV6-1,.,TGTGCCACCATGACTAGCGGGGACTCCTACGAGCAGTACTTC,CATMTSGDSYEQYF
TRBJ2-6,.,TRBV25-1,once,TGTGCCAGCAATACCGGGTCTTATCCTGGGGCCAACGTCCTGACTTTC,CASNTGSYPGANVLTF
TRBJ2-7,TRBD1,TRBV5-1,few,TGCGCCAGCAGCTACCTACCTCCGGGACAGTCCTACGAGCAGTACTTC,CASSYLPPGQSYEQYF
TRBJ2-2,TRBD1,TRBV29-1,.,TGCAGCGTCTTCCGACAGGGGTATGGGGAGCTGTTTTTT,CSVFRQGYGELFF
TRBJ1-5,.,TRBV6-5,.,TGTGCCAGCACACCCGGGGTGGGTAGCAATCAGCCCCAGCATTTT,CASTPGVGSNQPQHF
TRBJ2-3,.,TRBV6-6,.,TGTGCCAGCACCGCCTGGTGGGGAGCTAGCACAGATACGCAGTATTTT,CASTAWWGASTDTQYF
TRBJ1-1,.,TRBV25-1,.,TGTGCCAGCAGTGACGCGGGGCGTGGGACTGAAGCTTTCTTT,CASSDAGRGTEAFF
TRBJ2-7,.,TRBV19,.,TGTGCCAGTAGTATACAGGGTCTCTACGAGCAGTACTTC,CASSIQGLYEQYF
TRBJ1-3,.,TRBV7-8,.,TGTGCCAGCAGCACCGGTCCAGGTGGAAACACCATATATTTT,CASSTGPGGNTIYF
TRBJ2-7,.,TRBV5-1,.,TGCGCCAGCAGCGTAGGACTCCTAACTTACTTC,CASSVGLLTYF
TRBJ2-1,.,TRBV21-1,.,TGTGCCAGCAGCAAAGTATATAGGGGGGGCCAGGACAATGAGCAGTTCTTC,CASSKVYRGGQDNEQFF
TRBJ2-5,.,TRBV28,.,TGTGCCAGCAGCCCTTCCCTAACCACCCTCCAAGAGACCCAGTACTTC,CASSPSLTTLQETQYF
TRBJ2-1,.,TRBV14,once,TGTGCCAGCAGCCAGGCAGCGTACAATGAGCAGTTCTTC,CASSQAAYNEQFF
TRBJ1-2,.,TRBV7-9,.,TGTGCCAGCAGCTTAGGCGGGGCCCCACCAGGCTATGGCTACACCTTC,CASSLGGAPPGYGYTF
TRBJ1-2,TRBD1,TRBV7-9,.,TGTGCCAGCAGCGGAACGGGACAGGGAGACTTCCTTTCTAACTATGGCTACACCTTC,CASSGTGQGDFLSNYGYTF
TRBJ2-1,TRBD2,TRBV7-2,.,TGTGCCAGCAGCTTAGTTAGCGGGGGCGAGGATGAGCAGTTCTTC,CASSLVSGGEDEQFF
TRBJ2-3,TRBD2,TRBV5-4,.,TGTGCCAGCAGTTCTAGCGGAGATACGCAGTATTTT,CASSSSGDTQYF
TRBJ2-1,TRBD2,TRBV11-3,.,TGTGCCAGCAGCCGGGAGGGGGGCCTGGTTAATGAGCAGTTCTTC,CASSREGGLVNEQFF
TRBJ2-7,TRBD1,TRBV28,.,TGTGCCAGCAGTCAGACGACAGGGGCGGGCTACGAGCAGTACTTC,CASSQTTGAGYEQYF
TRBJ1-6,.,TRBV7-2,few,TGTGCCAGCAGCTTTACACGGCTAGGGGGTAATTCACCCCTCCACTTT,CASSFTRLGGNSPLHF
TRBJ1-1,TRBD1,TRBV4-2,.,TGTGCCAGCAGCCCCAGGACAGGGAAGAACACTGAAGCTTTCTTT,CASSPRTGKNTEAFF
TRBJ2-5,.,TRBV5-1,.,TGCGCCAGCAGCTTTGGTACGGGGGTGGGGCAAGAGACCCAGTACTTC,CASSFGTGVGQETQYF
TRBJ1-2,TRBD1,TRBV4-1,.,TGCGCCAGCAGCCAAACCTCCGGGACAGGGTACTATGGCTACACCTTC,CASSQTSGTGYYGYTF
TRBJ1-2,TRBD1,TRBV28,.,TGTGCCAGCAGGGAGGTCTCCGGGACAGGGAACTATGGCTACACCTTC,CASREVSGTGNYGYTF
TRBJ2-3,TRBD2,TRBV5-1,.,TGCGCCAGCAGCTTGGACCATACTAGCGGGGGGACCGATACGCAGTATTTT,CASSLDHTSGGTDTQYF
TRBJ1-4,TRBD1,TRBV18,.,TGTGCCAGCTCCAACTCCGGACAGGGGAGGAGGGAAAAACTGTTTTTT,CASSNSGQGRREKLFF
TRBJ1-1,.,TRBV7-8,.,TGTGCCAGCAGCCCCCGGGTTGAGGGCACTGAAGCTTTCTTT,CASSPRVEGTEAFF
TRBJ1-2,.,TRBV2,.,TGTGCCAGCCGACAGGTGAACTATGGCTACACCTTC,CASRQVNYGYTF
TRBJ2-7,TRBD2,TRBV7-2,.,TGTGCCAGCAGCTTAGCGGGGGGGATTGACGAGCAGTACTTC,CASSLAGGIDEQYF